This entry concerns a single T cell receptor (beta chain). Its antigen is still unknown. This sample is part of a study of identical twins. General study findings and limits: Cross-sectional statistics, not tracking of the same donors, supported the conclusions. Analyses based on zero insertions could be partly confounded by invariant MAIT and iNKT cells.

Unique molecular identifiers were in the cDNA, with template-switch universal primer binding. TCRdb passed the 5' RACE reads through MiXCR, listing each CDR3 protein once. The sample lists under 1 million distinct CDR3 sequences; approximately 13% were seen once. The CDR3 extends over 11 amino acids. V dropped 10 bases and J dropped 6; count of bases not matched to a gene: 3. CDR1 and CDR2 from the germline V gene are MNHEY and SVGAGI. These sequences were also reported in another study, on yellow fever vaccine responses in identical twins.

Sequencing input: PBMCs. The chain links TRBV6-5 to TRBJ1-2; 9 bases align to TRBD1. This TCR was recovered from a woman under 30 in good health. This CDR3 is CATRTGDGYTF. CDR3 in DNA: TGTGCCACCCGGACAGGGGATGGCTACACCTTC.